The clone carrying this T cell receptor beta chain was seen repeatedly, ten times or more. The data were produced by immunoSEQ multiplex PCR, yet TCRdb's version contains in-frame clones alone and is incomplete. The sample presents fewer than 35,000 clones, none singletons. The CDR3 spans 14 residues. Trimming took 5 bases from V and 2 from J; bases not matched to a gene: 3. Germline-derived CDR1 and CDR2 are SGHNT and YENEEA. This record comes from a study of T cells after posttransplantation cyclophosphamide. The sequencing sample was made of PBMCs. This chain joins TRBV11-3 and TRBJ1-1; TRBD1 matches at 9 bases. This receptor was taken from a woman in her 30s in good health and a related stem cell transplant donor. The CDR3 loop is CASSKDRGNTEAFF. In nucleotides, the CDR3 is TGTGCCAGCAGCAAGGACAGGGGAAACACTGAAGCTTTCTTT.